This paragraph reports one T cell receptor (beta chain). Its cognate antigen is unknown. This record belongs to a study of T cell responses to AZD1222 COVID-19 vaccine. Study results and limitations: Only five to seven AZD1222 recipients were seropositive at baseline. The CD4 TCRs associated with vaccination extended across spike and predominated at 160-218 and 743-854. The donors showed a predominance of white British ancestry and of females, with possible underestimation of clonal diversity. Repertoires were obtained only post-peak T cell response.

TCRdb's copy holds only in-frame clones and misses some; the assay was immunoSEQ multiplex PCR. The sample has about 120,000 clones; roughly 93% are singletons. The CDR3 has 17 amino acids. The germline V gene encodes CDR1 ENHRY and CDR2 SYGVKD. Losses at the gene ends were 8 bases for V and 2 bases for J; bases not matched to a gene: 12. The chain joins TRBV10-3 to TRBJ1-3; the match to TRBD1 covers 10 bases. The receptor comes from an adult who received the AZD1222 COVID-19 vaccine. This material consisted of peripheral blood, taken 28 days after the second AZD1222 dose. CDR3 region: CAISTSGQGGAGNTIYF. The CDR3 DNA is TGTGCCATCTCTACTTCAGGACAGGGGGGAGCTGGAAACACCATATATTTT.